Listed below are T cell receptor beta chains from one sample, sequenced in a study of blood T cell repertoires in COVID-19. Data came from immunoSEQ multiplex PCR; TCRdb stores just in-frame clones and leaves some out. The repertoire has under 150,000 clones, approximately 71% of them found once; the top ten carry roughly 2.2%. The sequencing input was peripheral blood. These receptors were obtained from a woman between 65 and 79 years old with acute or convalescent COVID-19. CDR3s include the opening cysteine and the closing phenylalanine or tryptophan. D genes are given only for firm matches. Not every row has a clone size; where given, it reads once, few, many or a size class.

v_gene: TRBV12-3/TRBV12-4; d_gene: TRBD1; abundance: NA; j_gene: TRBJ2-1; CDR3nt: TGTGCCAGCACTATGGGCAGGGGGAATGAGCAGTTCTTC; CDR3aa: CASTMGRGNEQFF
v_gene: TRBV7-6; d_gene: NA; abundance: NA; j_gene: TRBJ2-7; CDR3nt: TGTGCCAGCAGCTTAGGGCGGGACTCCTCCTACGAGCAGTACTTC; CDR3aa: CASSLGRDSSYEQYF
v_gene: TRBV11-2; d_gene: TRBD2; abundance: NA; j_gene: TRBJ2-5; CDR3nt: TGTGCCAGCAGCTCTTCGAGCGGGAGGAACCAAGAGACCCAGTACTTC; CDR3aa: CASSSSSGRNQETQYF
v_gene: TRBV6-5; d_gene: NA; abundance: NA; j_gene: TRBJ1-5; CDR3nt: TGTGCCAGCAGCAGAGAAATACAGGGTCGACAGCCCCAGCATTTT; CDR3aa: CASSREIQGRQPQHF
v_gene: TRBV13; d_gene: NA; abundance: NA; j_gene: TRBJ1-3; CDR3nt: TGTGCCAGCAGCTTTGGACTCCGTGCTGGAAACACCATATATTTT; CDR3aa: CASSFGLRAGNTIYF
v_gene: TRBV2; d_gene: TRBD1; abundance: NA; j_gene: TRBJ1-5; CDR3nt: TGTGCCACCGACCGGGACAGGGGAGGGGAGCCCCAGCATTTT; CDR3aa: CATDRDRGGEPQHF
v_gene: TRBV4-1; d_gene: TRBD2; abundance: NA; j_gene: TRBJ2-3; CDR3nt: TGCGCCAGCAGCCATAGCGGGAATGAGGGATACACAGATACGCAGTATTTT; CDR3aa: CASSHSGNEGYTDTQYF
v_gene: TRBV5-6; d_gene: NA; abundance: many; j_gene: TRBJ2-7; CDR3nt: TGTGCCAGCAGCCAGTGGGGACATCCTATGTACTTC; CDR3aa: CASSQWGHPMYF
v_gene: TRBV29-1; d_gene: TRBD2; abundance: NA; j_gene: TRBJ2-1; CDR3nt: TGCAGCGCCGAAGGTCCGAGCGGGAAGGATAATGAGCAGTTCTTC; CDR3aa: CSAEGPSGKDNEQFF
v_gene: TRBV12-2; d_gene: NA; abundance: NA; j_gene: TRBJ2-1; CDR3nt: TGTGCAAGTCGCACCGACAGGGGGCGAGAATACAATGAGCAGTTCTTC; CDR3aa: CASRTDRGREYNEQFF
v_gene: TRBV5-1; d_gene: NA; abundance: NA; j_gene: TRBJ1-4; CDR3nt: TGCGCCAGCGCCCCCGGGAGTTCAACTAATGAAAAACTGTTTTTT; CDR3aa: CASAPGSSTNEKLFF
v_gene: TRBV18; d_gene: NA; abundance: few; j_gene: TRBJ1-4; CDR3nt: TGTGCCAGCTCACCAAGAGCAACTAATGAAAAACTGTTTTTT; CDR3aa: CASSPRATNEKLFF
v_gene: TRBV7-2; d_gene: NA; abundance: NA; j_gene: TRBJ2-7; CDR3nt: TGTGCCAGCAGCACTAAAACAGGGAAGGGGAGCGTCGAGCAGTACTTC; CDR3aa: CASSTKTGKGSVEQYF
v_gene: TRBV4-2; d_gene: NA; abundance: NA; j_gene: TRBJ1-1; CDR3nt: TGTGCCAGCAGCCAAGATACCCAGGCTGAAGCTTTCTTT; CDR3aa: CASSQDTQAEAFF
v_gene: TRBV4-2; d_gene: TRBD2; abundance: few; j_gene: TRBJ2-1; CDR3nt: TGTGCCAGCAGCCCGGGACTTCGGGGGGGCTCCTACAATGAGCAGTTCTTC; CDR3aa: CASSPGLRGGSYNEQFF
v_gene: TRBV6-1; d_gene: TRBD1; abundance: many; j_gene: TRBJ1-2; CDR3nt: TGTGCCAGCAGTGAAGGCAGGGGGAACTATGGCTACACCTTC; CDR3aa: CASSEGRGNYGYTF
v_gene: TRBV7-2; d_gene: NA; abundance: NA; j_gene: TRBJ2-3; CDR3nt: TGTGCCAGCAGCTCCGATGGCGGCCCGACAGATACGCAGTATTTT; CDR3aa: CASSSDGGPTDTQYF
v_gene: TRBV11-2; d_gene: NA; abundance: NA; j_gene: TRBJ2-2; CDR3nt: TGTGCCAGCAGCCCCCTGCGGGCGGCCGGGGAGCTGTTTTTT; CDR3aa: CASSPLRAAGELFF
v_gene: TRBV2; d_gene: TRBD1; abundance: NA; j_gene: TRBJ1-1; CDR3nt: TGTGCCAGCAGTGAAGAGGGGGCCTATACTGAAGCTTTCTTT; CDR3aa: CASSEEGAYTEAFF
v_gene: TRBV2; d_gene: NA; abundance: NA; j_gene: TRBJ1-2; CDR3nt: TGTGCCAGCAGTGAAACCTGGACAGTCGCGGGTGGCTACACCTTC; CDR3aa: CASSETWTVAGGYTF
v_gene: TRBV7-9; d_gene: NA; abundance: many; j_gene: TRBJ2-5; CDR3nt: TGTGCCAGCAGCTTTCGAGAGACCCAGTACTTC; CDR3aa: CASSFRETQYF
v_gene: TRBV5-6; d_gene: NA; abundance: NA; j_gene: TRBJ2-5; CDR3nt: TGTGCCAGCAGCCCGAACATCCAAGAGACCCAGTACTTC; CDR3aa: CASSPNIQETQYF
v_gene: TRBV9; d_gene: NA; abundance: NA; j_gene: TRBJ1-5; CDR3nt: TGTGCCAGCAGCGTGCGGGGGGATCAGCCCCAGCATTTT; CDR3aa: CASSVRGDQPQHF
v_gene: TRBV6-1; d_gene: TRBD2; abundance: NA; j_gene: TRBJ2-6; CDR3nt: TGTGCCAGCAGTGAAATGTGGGGGGGAGGCACTGGGGCCAACGTCCTGACTTTC; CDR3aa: CASSEMWGGGTGANVLTF
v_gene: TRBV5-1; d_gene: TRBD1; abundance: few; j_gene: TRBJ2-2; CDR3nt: TGCGCCAGCAGCCCAGGACAGGGGGTCACCGGGGAGCTGTTTTTT; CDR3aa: CASSPGQGVTGELFF
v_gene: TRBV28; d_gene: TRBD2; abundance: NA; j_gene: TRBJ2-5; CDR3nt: TGTGCCAGCAGTTTACTAGCGGGCCTGCAAGAGACCCAGTACTTC; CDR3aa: CASSLLAGLQETQYF
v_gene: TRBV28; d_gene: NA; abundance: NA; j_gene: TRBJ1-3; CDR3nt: TGTGCCAGCAGTTTACGGGGGATCGGTGCTGGAAACACCATATATTTT; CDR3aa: CASSLRGIGAGNTIYF
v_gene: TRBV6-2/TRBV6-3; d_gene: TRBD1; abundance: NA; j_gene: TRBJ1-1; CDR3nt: TGTGCCAGCAGTTTCAGCCTCAGGGGGAAGGCTGAAGCTTTCTTT; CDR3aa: CASSFSLRGKAEAFF
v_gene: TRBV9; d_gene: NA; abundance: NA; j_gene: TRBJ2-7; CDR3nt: TGTGCCAGCAGCGTTGACGAGAGGGCTAGGGTGTTCTTC; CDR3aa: CASSVDERARVFF
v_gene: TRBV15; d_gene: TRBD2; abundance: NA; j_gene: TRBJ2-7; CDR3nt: TGTGCCACCAGCAGAGATTTGCGGGAGTTTTACGAGCAGTACTTC; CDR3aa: CATSRDLREFYEQYF
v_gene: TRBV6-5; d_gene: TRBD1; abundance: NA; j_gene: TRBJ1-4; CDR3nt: TGTGCCAGCAGTTATAGGGGACAGGGTGATGAAAAACTGTTTTTT; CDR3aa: CASSYRGQGDEKLFF
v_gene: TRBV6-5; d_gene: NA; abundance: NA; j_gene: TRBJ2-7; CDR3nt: TGTGCCAGCAGCTTCGGGGGCGAGCAGTACTTC; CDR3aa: CASSFGGEQYF
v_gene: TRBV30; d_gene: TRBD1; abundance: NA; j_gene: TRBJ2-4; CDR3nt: TGTGCCTGGAGTGACAGGGGGGCCAAAAACATTCAGTACTTC; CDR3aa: CAWSDRGAKNIQYF
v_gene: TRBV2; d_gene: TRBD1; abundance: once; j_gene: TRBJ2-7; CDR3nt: TGTGCCAGCAAGGTGTCGGGACAGGGGACGAACGAGCAGTACTTC; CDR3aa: CASKVSGQGTNEQYF
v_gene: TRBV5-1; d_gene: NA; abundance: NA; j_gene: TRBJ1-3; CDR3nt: TGCGCCAGCACGGGTTCTGGAAACACCATATATTTT; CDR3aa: CASTGSGNTIYF
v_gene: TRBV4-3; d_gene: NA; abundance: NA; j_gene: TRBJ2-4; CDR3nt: TGCGCCAGCAGCCAAGAGACGGGGGTAAAAAACATTCAGTACTTC; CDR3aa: CASSQETGVKNIQYF
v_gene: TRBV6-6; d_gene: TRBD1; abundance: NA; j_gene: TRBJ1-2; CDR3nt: TGTGCCAGCAGTAACACCGGGACAGGGAAAGGCTACACCTTC; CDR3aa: CASSNTGTGKGYTF
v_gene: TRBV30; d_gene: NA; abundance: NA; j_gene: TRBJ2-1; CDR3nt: TGTGCCTGGAATCAGGGGGGCTACAATGAGCAGTTCTTC; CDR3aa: CAWNQGGYNEQFF
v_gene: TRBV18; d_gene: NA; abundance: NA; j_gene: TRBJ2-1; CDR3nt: TGTGCCAGCTCACCGGCGGACAATGAGCAGTTCTTC; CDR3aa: CASSPADNEQFF
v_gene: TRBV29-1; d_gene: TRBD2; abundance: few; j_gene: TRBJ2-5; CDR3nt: TGCAGCGTTGCAGCGGGGGGGCTCGAGACCCAGTACTTC; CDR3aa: CSVAAGGLETQYF
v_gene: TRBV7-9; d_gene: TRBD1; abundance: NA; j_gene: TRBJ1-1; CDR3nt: TGTGCCAGCAGCTCCACCAATACAGGGGTGGACACTGAAGCTTTCTTT; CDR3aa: CASSSTNTGVDTEAFF